This T cell receptor beta chain was captured in a study of T cells after yellow fever vaccination. Study-wide points: Researchers report a weaker secondary response that nonetheless peaked faster, day 5 versus 15.

This clonotype was counted a few times. Its specificity is not known. For TCR, cDNA came from 5'RACE template switching, which added a universal primer site and UMIs. TCRdb reprocessed the 5' RACE reads with MiXCR, giving one entry per CDR3 protein. The sample has 200,000 to 300,000 distinct CDR3 sequences; 3.6% are singletons. This clonotype originated in a man between 18 and 35 years old who received the YFV17D yellow fever vaccine. Sequences were derived from PBMCs, sampled 15 days after the yellow fever booster vaccination.

CDR3 nucleotides: TGTGCCAGCAGCGTAGCTGGGAGGGACCTACGAGAGACCCAGTACTTC. Protein: CASSVAGRDLRETQYF. V gene TRBV9 combines with J gene TRBJ2-5, with 7 bases matching TRBD2. The CDR3 covers 16 residues. Unmatched junction bases numbered 9, after V lost 0 bases and J lost 4 bases. Germline V gene lookup returns CDR1 SGDLS and CDR2 YYNGEE.